What follows are 30 T cell receptor beta chains derived from one specimen sequenced in a study of T cell responses to AZD1222 COVID-19 vaccine. The table came from immunoSEQ multiplex PCR; TCRdb's copy has only in-frame clones and leaves some out. The repertoire consists of approximately 150,000 clones, with 80% to 95% occurring once and the leading ten covering around 1.6%. The material sequenced was peripheral blood, taken on day 0 of AZD1222 vaccination. These receptors originate from an adult in good health.

V is TRBV2 and J is TRBJ1-1, with a tentative D call TRBD1 (5 bases). V was clipped by 6 bases and J by 2 bases, with 10 bases between them. Germline loops: CDR1 SNHLY, CDR2 FYNNEI. CDR3 length: 13 amino acids. CDR3 coding DNA: TGTGCCAGCAGAGCTCAGGGAAACACTGAAGCTTTCTTT. Translating it yields CASRAQGNTEAFF. Full variable domain (outside the CDR3, taken from reference TRBV2 and TRBJ1-1): EPEVTQTPSHQVTQMGQEVILRCVPISNHLYFYWYRQILGQKVEFLVSFYNNEISEKSEIFDDQFSVERPDGSNFTLKIRSTKLEDSAMYFCASRAQGNTEAFFGQGTRLTVV.

The CDR3 spells CATSGTGLIDTQYF. The CDR3 DNA follows: TGTGCCACCAGCGGGACAGGGCTTATAGATACGCAGTATTTT. The rearrangement links TRBV15 to TRBJ2-3; TRBD1 matches at 9 bases. Germline CDR1 is LNHNV and CDR2 is YYDKDF (reference sequence). With V trimmed by 5 bases and J by 5 bases, 5 bases remained unmatched. The CDR3 extends over 14 amino acids.

The chain uses TRBV5-3 and TRBJ1-2, with TRBD1 identical over 7 bases. TRBV5-3 is labeled an ORF, and its function is uncertain. This CDR3 contains 14 residues. The V gene end was trimmed by 2 bases and the J gene end by 2 bases; junction bases not matched to a gene: 3. CDR3 bases: TGTGCCAGAAGCTTAGGGACAGCGAACTATGGCTACACCTTC. Amino acids: CARSLGTANYGYTF.

The chain couples TRBV27 to TRBJ2-3; 8 bases agree with TRBD2. The V gene's germline CDR1 is MNHEY and CDR2 SMNVEV (reference sequence). This CDR3 region has 21 residues. V trimming: 1 base; J trimming: 4 bases; junction bases outside the gene matches: 22. In DNA, the CDR3 is TGTGCCAGCAGTTTATTTTCTAAATTCCCCCTTAGCGGGATTGGGGCAGATACGCAGTATTTT. This translates into CASSLFSKFPLSGIGADTQYF.

V gene TRBV4-2 combines with J gene TRBJ2-1; D remains unclear. Trimming stripped 4 bases from V and 0 bases from J, with 10 bases between. CDR1 is LGHNA and CDR2 is YNFKEQ in the germline V gene. The length of the CDR3 is 15 residues. CDR3 residues: CASSRSLLSYNEQFF. The DNA of the CDR3 is TGTGCCAGCAGCCGTAGCTTACTCTCCTACAATGAGCAGTTCTTC.

This chain joins TRBV11-2 and TRBJ2-1, with 11 nucleotides matching TRBD1. Germline V CDR1 and CDR2: SGHAT, FQNNGV. The CDR3 is 14 residues long. V shed 1 base and J 9 bases; nucleotides not matched to a gene: 2. The CDR3 bases are TGTGCCAGCAGCTTAGGGACAGGGGGCTCTGAGCAGTTCTTC. This translates into CASSLGTGGSEQFF.

The gene calls are TRBV4-3 and TRBJ2-7, with D possibly being TRBD1 (6 bases). The CDR3 runs 15 residues. The germline gives CDR1 LGHNA, CDR2 YSLEER. V dropped 5 bases and J dropped 2 bases, with 16 bases sitting between them. The CDR3 nucleotides read TGCGCCAGCAGCGAGAATGCCGGGACACCCTACGAGCAGTACTTC. The encoded protein is CASSENAGTPYEQYF.

V gene TRBV19 combines with J gene TRBJ1-1, with D uncertain. The CDR3 covers 13 residues. V was shortened by 6 bases and J by 1 base, with 9 bases between the two germline ends. Germline-derived CDR1 and CDR2 are LNHDA and SQIVND (reference sequence). The DNA of the CDR3 is TGTGCCAGTAGCCAAGGGCGGAACACTGAAGCTTTCTTT. Its translation is CASSQGRNTEAFF.

V and J are TRBV2 and TRBJ2-7; the D is unclear. The ends were cut back, 3 bases at V and 3 bases at J, with 9 bases in the middle. From germline, CDR1 is SNHLY and CDR2 FYNNEI. The CDR3 totals 13 residues. CDR3 region: CASSEGKHYEQYF. The CDR3 nucleotides read TGTGCCAGCAGTGAGGGCAAGCACTACGAGCAGTACTTC.

The rearrangement joins TRBV13 to TRBJ2-7, with D perhaps given as TRBD1 or TRBD2 (5 bases each). This CDR3 is 14 amino acids long. Per germline, CDR1 PRHDT and CDR2 FYEKMQ (reference sequence). The ends were cut back, 4 bases at V and 2 bases at J, with 12 bases in the middle. CDR3 region: CASSSFRGPYEQYF. CDR3 nucleotide sequence: TGTGCCAGCAGCTCCTTCCGGGGACCCTACGAGCAGTACTTC.

The J gene is TRBJ2-7, the V gene TRBV19, with D possibly TRBD2 on 5 matching bases. Trimming took 3 bases from V and 3 from J, leaving 9 bases between them. The CDR3 totals 13 residues. CDR1 LNHDA and CDR2 SQIVND come from the germline V gene (reference sequence). The DNA for the CDR3 is TGTGCCAGTAGTATGTCAGAGGGCTACGAGCAGTACTTC. Its protein product is CASSMSEGYEQYF.

The chain couples TRBV6-2 or TRBV6-3 to TRBJ1-5; D might be TRBD1 (6 bases). Per germline, CDR1 MNHEY and CDR2 SVGEGT. V shed 0 bases and J shed 1 base, with 16 bases lying between them. CDR3 length equals 18 residues. The CDR3 sequence: CASSYSLDRSPSNQPQHF. CDR3 nucleotide sequence: TGTGCCAGCAGTTACTCCCTGGACAGAAGTCCCAGCAATCAGCCCCAGCATTTT.

This chain uses TRBV7-9 with TRBJ1-3, with no clear D. V lost 5 bases and J 0 bases, leaving 23 bases between the germline ends. From germline, CDR1 is SEHNR and CDR2 FQNEAQ (reference sequence). This CDR3 region has 19 residues. CDR3: CASSPRTGFRSNSGNTIYF. The CDR3 nucleotides read TGTGCCAGCAGCCCTAGGACGGGCTTCAGGTCTAACTCTGGAAACACCATATATTTT.

The chain joins TRBV6-5 to TRBJ2-3, with 8 bases that match TRBD2. Germline CDR1 MNHEY, CDR2 SVGAGI. This CDR3 has 14 amino acids. V shed 2 bases and J 6 bases; nucleotides not matched to a gene: 4. For the CDR3, the DNA is TGTGCCAGCAGTTACGCGGGGGGCGCGGATACGCAGTATTTT. Protein: CASSYAGGADTQYF.

The rearrangement joins TRBV7-8 to TRBJ1-1, with a tentative D call TRBD1 (5 bases). Deletions cut 5 bases from V and 2 bases from J, with 12 bases between. The CDR3 has 14 amino acids. Germline V lookup: CDR1 SGHVS, CDR2 FQNEAQ. This chain's CDR3 is CASSLRQPNTEAFF. In DNA, the CDR3 is TGTGCCAGCAGCCTTAGACAGCCCAACACTGAAGCTTTCTTT.

The chain has TRBV9 and TRBJ1-1; D possibly corresponds to TRBD1 (5 bases). Trimming left V 6 bases short and J 2 bases short, with 17 bases between. The CDR3 extends over 15 amino acids. Germline loops: CDR1 SGDLS, CDR2 YYNGEE. The CDR3 protein is CASNPGQGRNTEAFF. The CDR3, as DNA: TGTGCCAGCAACCCCGGCCAGGGTCGTAACACTGAAGCTTTCTTT.

The V call is TRBV7-2, the J call TRBJ2-1, with a tentative D call TRBD2 (5 bases). The CDR3 runs to 16 residues. V gave up 5 bases and J gave up 9 bases, with 23 bases separating them. The V gene's germline CDR1 is SGHTA and CDR2 FQGNSA. The CDR3 sequence: CASSPRARRGIGEQFF. The CDR3 coding sequence is TGTGCCAGCAGCCCGAGGGCCCGACGGGGAATTGGTGAGCAGTTCTTC.

The chain combines TRBV6-5 with TRBJ1-1, with D possibly being TRBD1 (6 bases). The CDR3 loop spans 15 amino acids. V was pared by 6 bases and J by 0 bases, with 14 bases between. CDR1 and CDR2 from the germline V gene are MNHEY and SVGAGI. The CDR3 sequence is CASRSSGGMNTEAFF. DNA of the CDR3: TGTGCCAGCAGATCCTCTGGGGGCATGAACACTGAAGCTTTCTTT.

The gene calls are TRBV3-1 (or the pseudogene TRBV3-2) and TRBJ2-7; no firm D call. V was shortened by 3 bases and J by 3 bases, with 9 bases between the two germline ends. The CDR3 totals 13 residues. Germline CDR1 reads LGHDT; CDR2 reads YNNKEL (reference sequence). Here the CDR3 DNA reads TGTGCCAGCAGCCACCGAGGCGGCTACGAGCAGTACTTC. Protein: CASSHRGGYEQYF.

The CDR3: CASSSPIGTANYGYTF. The CDR3 DNA is TGTGCCAGCAGCTCTCCGATTGGGACGGCTAACTATGGCTACACCTTC. This chain links TRBV5-6 with TRBJ1-2; the D gene is possibly TRBD1 (5 bases). The germline gives CDR1 SGHDT, CDR2 YYEEEE. The germline V and J ends were trimmed by 3 bases and 0 bases, with 15 bases remaining between them. CDR3 length: 16 amino acids.

The chain links TRBV5-1 to TRBJ2-1, with D possibly matching TRBD2 (5 bases). The CDR3 length is 13 residues. The V end lost 4 bases, the J end lost 4 bases, and 9 bases lay between the germline ends. Germline V gene data show CDR1 as SGHRS and CDR2 as YFSETQ. CDR3 sequence: CASSPGSYNEQFF. In DNA, the CDR3 is TGCGCCAGCAGCCCGGGATCTTACAATGAGCAGTTCTTC.

The rearrangement links TRBV5-8 to TRBJ2-7, with TRBD2 as a possible D gene (5 bases). The germline gives CDR1 SGHTS, CDR2 YDEGEE. V was shortened by 7 bases and J by 1 base, with 12 bases between the two germline ends. CDR3 length equals 13 residues. The CDR3 loop reads CASAHGESYEQYF. The CDR3, as DNA: TGTGCCAGCGCCCACGGGGAATCCTACGAGCAGTACTTC.

This rearrangement joins TRBV21-1 to TRBJ2-2; the table names TRBD2, a call not compared with the DNA. TRBV21-1 is a pseudogene locus. The CDR3 is 15 amino acids. CDR3 DNA: TGTGCCAGCAGCAACGAGGCTAGCGACACCGGGGAGCTGTTTTTT. This codes for CASSNEASDTGELFF.

In DNA, the CDR3 is TGTGCCAGCAGTGAACTGACAGGGCTGAACACTGAAGCTTTCTTT. The encoded protein is CASSELTGLNTEAFF. The chain employs TRBV2 and TRBJ1-1; 7 nucleotides match TRBD1. The CDR3 totals 15 residues. Trimming removed 2 bases from V and 0 bases from J; junction bases left unmatched: 3. Germline assignment: CDR1 SNHLY and CDR2 FYNNEI.

This chain uses TRBV5-4 with TRBJ2-2, with D uncertain. Germline values: CDR1 SGHNT, CDR2 YYREEE (reference sequence). V lost 0 bases to trimming and J lost 5 bases, with 2 bases between them. The CDR3 is 12 residues long. In DNA form, the CDR3 reads TGTGCCAGCAGCTTGGAGACCGGGGAGCTGTTTTTT. It codes for CASSLETGELFF.

V is TRBV11-2 and J is TRBJ2-7; D is tentatively TRBD1 or TRBD2 (6 bases each). There are 16 residues in the CDR3. CDR1 and CDR2 from the germline V gene are SGHAT and FQNNGV. The V and J ends lost 5 bases and 2 bases respectively, with 19 bases between them. CDR3 sequence reads: CASSPFQGRRAYEQYF. Written as DNA, the CDR3 is TGTGCCAGCAGCCCCTTTCAGGGGAGGCGGGCCTACGAGCAGTACTTC.

The chain has TRBV14 and TRBJ2-7; tentatively, D is TRBD1 or TRBD2 (6 bases each). Germline CDR1 and CDR2: SGHDN and FVKESK. This CDR3 contains 14 residues. V lost 5 bases to trimming and J lost 1 base, with 12 bases between them. The CDR3 protein is CASSVGGGSYEQYF. The CDR3 DNA follows: TGTGCCAGCAGCGTGGGGGGCGGTTCCTACGAGCAGTACTTC.

CDR3 protein: CASSLGRGRFEQYF. CDR3 DNA sequence: TGCGCCAGCAGCTTGGGTCGGGGCCGCTTCGAGCAGTACTTC. The chain carries TRBV5-1 and TRBJ2-7; D tentatively reads TRBD1 or TRBD2 (5 bases each). Germline V gene lookup returns CDR1 SGHRS and CDR2 YFSETQ. CDR3 length: 14 residues. V was pared by 0 bases and J by 6 bases, with 13 bases between.

J is TRBJ2-7 and V is TRBV6-5; D unclear. Trimming pared 6 bases from V and 4 bases from J, leaving 13 bases between. The CDR3 is made up of 13 amino acids. Germline V gives CDR1 MNHEY, CDR2 SVGAGI. The CDR3 loop reads CASRAIALYEQYF. For the CDR3, the DNA is TGTGCCAGCAGGGCGATCGCCCTATACGAGCAGTACTTC.

V gene TRBV5-1 combines with J gene TRBJ2-3, with a possible D match to TRBD2 (6 bases). The CDR3 totals 15 residues. Germline V gives CDR1 SGHRS, CDR2 YFSETQ. Trimming took 0 bases from V and 2 from J, leaving 10 bases between them. In DNA, the CDR3 is TGCGCCAGCAGCTTGGAGCGGGTCGACACAGATACGCAGTATTTT. This codes for CASSLERVDTDTQYF.